This entry is about one TCR beta chain. Its antigen is as yet unknown. At one end the junction does not follow the germline gene, possibly because of a read error. The data are from a study of T cell repertoires in cytomegalovirus infection. Using its own MiXCR run on the reads, TCRdb lists one record per CDR3 protein. Among hundreds of thousands of distinct CDR3 sequences listed, roughly 30% were seen once. Germline V gene lookup returns CDR1 SSHAT and CDR2 FNYEAQ (reference sequence). The CDR3 loop spans 15 amino acids. The sample consisted of cultured CD8+ T cells from PBMCs, taken from culture after CMV antigen stimulation. This receptor was obtained from a human donor in good health (CMV status not recorded). Some clones in this sample may be carry-over from other donors' samples. The chain has TRBV7-7 and TRBJ2-5; TRBD1 might be the D (7 bases). The CDR3 DNA is TGTGCTAGCAGCCGAAGCAGGGGGGTCCAAGAGACCCAGTACTTC. This encodes CASSRSRGVQETQYF.